The present entry profiles one T cell receptor (beta chain) with its context. The V end lost 2 bases, the J end lost 4 bases, and 23 bases lay between the germline ends. The germline gives CDR1 LNHDA, CDR2 SQIVND (reference sequence). This CDR3 region has 18 residues. After thawing and overnight rest, PBMC were stained with GMM-loaded CD1B tetramer, viability dye and anti-CD3 for sorting. CD1B tetramers were loaded with Rhodococcus equi-derived C32 glucose monomycolate. These data originate in a study of T cells in tuberculosis. The study, taken as a whole, reports: The stringent gate may have excluded weak CD1B-GMM tetramer binders.

Sequenced by immunoSEQ multiplex PCR; TCRdb stores in-frame clones only, minus some. This sample carries approximately 57,000 clones, over 75% of them seen once, and the ten largest clones take around a fifth. The origin of this receptor is an adult woman with latent tuberculosis. Sequences were obtained from CD1b-GMM tetramer-negative cells sorted from PBMCs. V and J are TRBV19 and TRBJ1-2, with TRBD1 as a possible D gene (6 bases). CDR3: CASSISRGGGGIGYGYTF. CDR3 sequence (DNA): TGTGCCAGTAGTATAAGTCGGGGAGGCGGGGGCATAGGCTATGGCTACACCTTC.